What follows are 15 T cell receptor beta chains derived from one specimen sequenced in a study of OX40 agonist ivuxolimab in advanced cancers. Libraries were prepared by immunoSEQ multiplex PCR; TCRdb keeps only in-frame clonotypes and omits some of them. The table lists approximately 99,000 clones, 80% to 90% of them singletons. The input for sequencing was CD4+ or CD8+ T cells sorted from blood, taken in a trial of the OX40 agonist ivuxolimab. These receptors originate from an adult with an advanced solid tumor such as melanoma, head and neck, liver or kidney cancer.

This clone came up once. This chain uses TRBV4-2 with TRBJ2-7; 8 bases match TRBD1. V gave up 1 base and J gave up 0 bases; unmatched junction bases: 5. From germline, CDR1 is LGHNA and CDR2 YNFKEQ. The CDR3 is 16 residues long. This CDR3 is CASSQGQGANSYEQYF. The CDR3 nucleotides are TGTGCCAGCAGCCAAGGGCAGGGGGCCAACTCCTACGAGCAGTACTTC.

This clone was detected a few times. The chain is built from TRBV18 and TRBJ1-5; TRBD1 matches 12 bases. The germline V gene has CDR1 KGHSH and CDR2 LQKENI. The junction had 8 bases not matched to a gene; V was cut back by 3 bases and J by 5 bases. The length of the CDR3 is 17 residues. CDR3: CASSPPGTGGGDQPQHF. CDR3 in DNA: TGTGCCAGCTCACCCCCGGGGACAGGGGGCGGAGATCAGCCCCAGCATTTT.

The chain employs TRBV28 and TRBJ1-5; no firm D call. This CDR3 region has 14 residues. From germline, CDR1 is MDHEN and CDR2 SYDVKM. The ends were cut back, 5 bases at V and 0 bases at J, with 8 bases in the middle. Written as DNA, the CDR3 is TGTGCCAGCAGTCAGACGTTTAGCAATCAGCCCCAGCATTTT. This encodes CASSQTFSNQPQHF.

The chain is built from TRBV6-5 and TRBJ2-7, with 7 bases that match TRBD1. Trimming at V came to 2 bases and at J to 13 bases, leaving 11 bases not matched to a gene. The germline V gene encodes CDR1 MNHEY and CDR2 SVGAGI. This CDR3 is 13 amino acids long. DNA of the CDR3: TGTGCCAGCAGTTACCTATCCGGACAGGACGTATACTTC. Protein product: CASSYLSGQDVYF.

CDR3 DNA: TGTGCCAGCAGCTTCCCCGGCCCGACAAGCGGGCAGTACTTC. Translating gives CASSFPGPTSGQYF. The genes are TRBV7-9 and TRBJ2-7; D possibly corresponds to TRBD2 (5 bases). Germline V gene sequence: CDR1 SEHNR, CDR2 FQNEAQ (reference sequence). V was clipped by 3 bases and J by 9 bases, with 18 bases between them. CDR3 length: 14 residues.

The chain carries TRBV6-6 and TRBJ1-1, with D unclear. Germline V lookup: CDR1 MNHNY, CDR2 SVGAGI (reference sequence). Trimming took 2 bases from V and 2 from J, leaving 9 bases between them. The CDR3 is 14 residues long. In DNA, the CDR3 is TGTGCCAGCAGTTACGTACCACCAAACACTGAAGCTTTCTTT. It translates to CASSYVPPNTEAFF.

This sequence joins TRBV7-9 and TRBJ1-2, with 7 bases identical to TRBD1. CDR1 is SEHNR, CDR2 FQNEAQ, per germline (reference sequence). With 5 bases clipped from V and 7 bases from J, the junction kept 7 bases outside the gene matches. This CDR3 is built from 13 residues. The CDR3 nucleotides read TGTGCCAGCAGCCACGAGACAGGGCTTGGCTACACCTTC. It yields the protein CASSHETGLGYTF.

CDR3: CASTRTGTTAGEKLFF. In nucleotides, the CDR3 is TGTGCCAGTACCAGGACAGGGACGACGGCGGGTGAAAAACTGTTTTTT. The chain is built from TRBV19 and TRBJ1-4, with 8 bases lining up with TRBD1. The CDR3 consists of 16 residues. The junction had 14 bases not matched to a gene; V was cut back by 7 bases and J by 7 bases. Germline V gene sequence: CDR1 LNHDA, CDR2 SQIVND (reference sequence).

This clone has a single count. This chain joins TRBV7-8 and TRBJ1-1, with unresolved D. Trimming pared 4 bases from V and 2 bases from J, leaving 14 bases between. This CDR3 region has 15 residues. The germline V gene has CDR1 SGHVS and CDR2 FQNEAQ. Here the CDR3 reads CASSSLPGGNTEAFF. The CDR3 coding sequence is TGTGCCAGCAGCTCTCTGCCGGGCGGCAACACTGAAGCTTTCTTT.

This sequence joins TRBV10-3 and TRBJ2-7; tentatively, D is TRBD2 (6 bases). This CDR3 contains 13 residues. Between the trimmed V and J ends, which lost 4 bases and 5 bases, there was a span of 12 bases. In germline, CDR1 is ENHRY, CDR2 SYGVKD. Here the CDR3 reads CAISGRGFDEQYF. CDR3 DNA: TGTGCCATCAGTGGTCGGGGGTTCGACGAGCAGTACTTC.

This chain connects TRBV27 to TRBJ2-2; D gene unclear. V lost 3 bases, J lost 5 bases, and 7 bases lay in between. The CDR3 is 13 residues long. CDR1 MNHEY and CDR2 SMNVEV come from the germline V gene (reference sequence). Here the CDR3 DNA reads TGTGCCAGCAGTTTCTTCAGTACCGGGGAGCTGTTTTTT. It specifies CASSFFSTGELFF.

The chain carries TRBV14 and TRBJ1-2, with D hard to call. V was trimmed by 4 bases and J by 3 bases, leaving 18 bases between them. CDR1 SGHDN and CDR2 FVKESK come from the germline V gene. The CDR3 has 16 amino acids. The CDR3 coding sequence is TGTGCCAGCAGCCCTAAGGGAAGGCTACCGTACTATGGCTACACCTTC. Its translation: CASSPKGRLPYYGYTF.

This clone was seen once. Here the CDR3 DNA reads TGTGCCAGCAGCTTCCCCGTCGCGGGGGTGAACACTGAAGCTTTCTTT. It encodes CASSFPVAGVNTEAFF. The chain employs TRBV7-8 and TRBJ1-1; a possible D gene is TRBD1 (5 bases). CDR1 SGHVS and CDR2 FQNEAQ come from the germline V gene. With 3 bases removed from V and 0 bases from J, the gap between germline ends came to 14 bases. The CDR3 sequence is 16 residues long.

A single count supports this clone. This chain uses TRBV6-5 with TRBJ1-4; D is uncertain. Between the trimmed V and J ends, which lost 7 bases and 0 bases, there was a span of 6 bases. Per the germline V gene, CDR1 is MNHEY and CDR2 is SVGAGI. The CDR3 consists of 13 residues. This CDR3 is CASTTSTNEKLFF. The CDR3 DNA is TGTGCCAGCACCACGTCAACTAATGAAAAACTGTTTTTT.

The chain combines TRBV9 with TRBJ2-7, with TRBD2 matching 13 bases. Germline V gene data show CDR1 as SGDLS and CDR2 as YYNGEE. J lost 3 bases, V lost 3 bases, and 3 bases had no gene match. The CDR3 has 15 amino acids. The CDR3 bases are TGTGCCAGCAGCGGATGGACTAGCGGGAGCTACGAGCAGTACTTC. Encoded protein: CASSGWTSGSYEQYF.